Sequencing of this TCR beta chain was carried out in a study of cytomegalovirus exposure and HLA in healthy donors. Study results and limitations: Sequencing had likely introduced a cluster of highly shared sequence variants as an artifact. More clonal expansion characterized HLA-associated TCR beta chains than equally common others in a later analysis.

It was with 60 Vbeta and 13 Jbeta primers that the PCR ran. The repertoire was sequenced with immunoSEQ multiplex PCR; TCRdb's copy has only in-frame clones and lacks some. The sample has roughly 110,000 clones; 65% to 75% are singletons. About this clone: Its antigen remains unidentified.

Trimming removed 5 bases from V and 0 bases from J, with 19 bases in between. CDR1 MDHEN and CDR2 SYDVKM come from the germline V gene. CDR3 length: 17 residues. The sample taken for sequencing was PBMCs. The clonotype comes from a female donor in good health and CMV-seronegative. The chain is built from TRBV28 and TRBJ1-1; D uncertain. The CDR3: CASSPPSRPPMNTEAFF. The DNA of the CDR3 is TGTGCCAGCAGTCCCCCCTCGAGGCCGCCAATGAACACTGAAGCTTTCTTT. The whole variable domain, filled in from reference TRBV28 and TRBJ1-1, reads DVKVTQSSRYLVKRTGEKVFLECVQDMDHENMFWYRQDPGLGLRLIYFSYDVKMKEKGDIPEGYSVSREKKERFSLILESASTNQTSMYLCASSPPSRPPMNTEAFFGQGTRLTVV.